The entry that follows covers one T cell receptor beta chain sequence. The specificity of this receptor is unknown. Base qualities are not at hand, and no much larger clone is one base apart. This sample is drawn from a study of lymphopenia after photon versus proton radiotherapy (dated by TCRdb to the late 2010s). Turning to the overall study: In patients with gastrointestinal tumors who developed high-grade lymphopenia, the study compared the immunological effects of photon radiation therapy with those of proton radiation therapy. The roughly 20 patients in the cohort had gastrointestinal tumors, were treated with either photon or proton therapy, and subsequently developed lymphopenia. The study was designed to characterize how the impact on the immune system differs between the two radiation modalities. On the study overall, not on this receptor specifically: After the lymphocyte count nadir, oligoclonal expansion, especially of CD8+ Temra cells, was observed in photon-treated repertoires, and the drop in diversity was driven by this expansion. Proton-treated patients stayed relatively stable during treatment, while photon-treated patients lost naive T cells and TCR diversity and gained effector/memory populations. The survival association was assessed only in patients who died, and better survival with proton therapy was presented by the authors as a possibility rather than a demonstrated result. Across the cohort, among patients who died, a greater drop in TCR diversity after the nadir was inversely correlated with overall survival time.

The protocol used for the library was the immunoSEQ multiplex PCR assay. Alongside multiparametric flow cytometry, deep sequencing of rearranged TCR beta loci was used to profile the T cell repertoires. The table was pulled from immuneACCESS by TCRdb, which kept in-frame rearrangements only. Such tables lose some clones; where checked, under half of the loss comes from unresolved V genes, and the rest has no known cause. The sample profile shows 70,000 or so clones; 85% to 95% of them were found once. Together, the top ten hold 2% to 2.5% of the sample. From its cysteine to its phenylalanine, the CDR3 spans 13 amino acids. The only DNA kept is the CDR3, 39 bases in frame from the first base. V is shortened by 3 bases, J by 6 bases, and the region joining them spans 11 bases. CDR1 and CDR2 are read off the germline V gene as SQVTM and ANQGSEA.

The rearranged chain carries TRBV29-1 and TRBJ2-2; TRBD2 is perhaps the D gene, given 6 matching bases. The specimen comprised peripheral blood, sampled from a patient treated with photon-based radiotherapy. The clonotype originates from a woman aged 40 to 49 with cholangiocarcinoma. The DNA sequence is TGCAGCGTTGAGGCGACGGGGGCCGGGGAGCTGTTTTTT. Its product reads: CSVEATGAGELFF.